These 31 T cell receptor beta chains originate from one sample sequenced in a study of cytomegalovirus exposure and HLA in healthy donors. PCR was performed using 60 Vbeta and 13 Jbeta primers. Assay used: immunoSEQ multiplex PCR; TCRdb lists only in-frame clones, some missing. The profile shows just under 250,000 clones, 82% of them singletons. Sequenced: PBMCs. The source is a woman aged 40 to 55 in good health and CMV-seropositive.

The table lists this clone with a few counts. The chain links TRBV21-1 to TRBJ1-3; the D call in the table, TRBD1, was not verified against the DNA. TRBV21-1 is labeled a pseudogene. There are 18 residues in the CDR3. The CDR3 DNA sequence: TGTGCCAGCAGCAAAGTGAAACAGGGTATCCTGACTGGAAACACCATATATTTT. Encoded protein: CASSKVKQGILTGNTIYF.

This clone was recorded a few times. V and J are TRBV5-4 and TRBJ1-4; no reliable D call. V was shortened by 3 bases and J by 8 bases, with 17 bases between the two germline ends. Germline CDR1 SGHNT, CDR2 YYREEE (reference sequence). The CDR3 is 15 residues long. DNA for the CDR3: TGTGCCAGCAGCTCAAGGGAGGAGGGTTACGAAAAACTGTTTTTT. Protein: CASSSREEGYEKLFF.

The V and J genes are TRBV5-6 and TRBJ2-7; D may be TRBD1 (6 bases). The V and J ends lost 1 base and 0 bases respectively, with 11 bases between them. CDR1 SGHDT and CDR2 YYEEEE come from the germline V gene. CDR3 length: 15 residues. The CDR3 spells CASSLTGYTSYEQYF. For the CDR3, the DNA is TGTGCCAGCAGCTTGACAGGGTACACCTCCTACGAGCAGTACTTC.

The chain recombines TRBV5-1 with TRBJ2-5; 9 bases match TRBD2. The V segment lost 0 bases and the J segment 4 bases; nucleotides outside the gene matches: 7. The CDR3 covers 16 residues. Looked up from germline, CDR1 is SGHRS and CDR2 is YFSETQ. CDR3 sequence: CASSLGGGGAGETQYF. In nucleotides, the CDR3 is TGCGCCAGCAGCTTGGGTGGCGGGGGGGCCGGAGAGACCCAGTACTTC.

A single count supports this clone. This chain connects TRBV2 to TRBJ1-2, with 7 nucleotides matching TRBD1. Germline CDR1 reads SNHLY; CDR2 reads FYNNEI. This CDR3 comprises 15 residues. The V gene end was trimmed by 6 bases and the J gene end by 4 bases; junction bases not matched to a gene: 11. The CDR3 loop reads CASSPPQGGAYGYTF. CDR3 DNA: TGTGCCAGCAGCCCCCCCCAGGGGGGCGCCTATGGCTACACCTTC.

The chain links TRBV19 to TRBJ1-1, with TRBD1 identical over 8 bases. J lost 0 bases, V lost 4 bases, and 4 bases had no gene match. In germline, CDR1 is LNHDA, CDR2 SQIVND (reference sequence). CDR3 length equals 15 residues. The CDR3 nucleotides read TGTGCCAGTAGTAAAACGGACAGGGTGAACACTGAAGCTTTCTTT. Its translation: CASSKTDRVNTEAFF. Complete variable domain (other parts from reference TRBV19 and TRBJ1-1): DGGITQSPKYLFRKEGQNVTLSCEQNLNHDAMYWYRQDPGQGLRLIYYSQIVNDFQKGDIAEGYSVSREKKESFPLTVTSAQKNPTAFYLCASSKTDRVNTEAFFGQGTRLTVV.

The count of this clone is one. In DNA form, the CDR3 reads TGCGCCAGCAGCCATGGACTAGCGGGGGGGTACGGTGAGCAGTTCTTC. Amino acid sequence: CASSHGLAGGYGEQFF. The chain carries TRBV4-3 and TRBJ2-1; 15 bases match TRBD2. Germline CDR1 is LGHNA and CDR2 is YSLEER. J was trimmed by 9 bases and V by 3 bases; bases with no gene match: 6. The CDR3 covers 16 residues.

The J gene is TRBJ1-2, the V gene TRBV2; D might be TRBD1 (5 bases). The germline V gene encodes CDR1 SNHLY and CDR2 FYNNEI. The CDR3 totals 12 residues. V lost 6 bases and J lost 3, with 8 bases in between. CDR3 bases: TGTGCCAGCAGCCTGACAGACTATGGCTACACCTTC. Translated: CASSLTDYGYTF. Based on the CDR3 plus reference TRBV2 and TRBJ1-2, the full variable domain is EPEVTQTPSHQVTQMGQEVILRCVPISNHLYFYWYRQILGQKVEFLVSFYNNEISEKSEIFDDQFSVERPDGSNFTLKIRSTKLEDSAMYFCASSLTDYGYTFGSGTRLTVV.

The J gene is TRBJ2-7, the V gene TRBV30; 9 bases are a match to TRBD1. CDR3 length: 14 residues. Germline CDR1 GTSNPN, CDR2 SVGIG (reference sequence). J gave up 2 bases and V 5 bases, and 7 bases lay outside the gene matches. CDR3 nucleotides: TGTGCCTGGGGGACAGGGACCATACCCTACGAGCAGTACTTC. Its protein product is CAWGTGTIPYEQYF.

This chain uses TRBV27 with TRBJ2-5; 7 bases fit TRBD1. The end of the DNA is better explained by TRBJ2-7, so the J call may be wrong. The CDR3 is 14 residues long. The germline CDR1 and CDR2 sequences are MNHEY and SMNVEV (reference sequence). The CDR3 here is CASSPQTGINEQYF. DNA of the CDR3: TGTGCCAGCAGTCCCCAGACAGGGATTAACGAGCAGTACTTC.

Here the CDR3 reads CASSFGTDMNTEAFF. The CDR3 bases are TGTGCCAGCAGCTTCGGGACAGATATGAACACTGAAGCTTTCTTT. The chain is built from TRBV7-2 and TRBJ1-1; 7 bases map to TRBD1. Trimming cost V 3 bases and J 0 bases; bases outside gene matches: 4. This CDR3 has 15 residues. Germline-derived CDR1 and CDR2 are SGHTA and FQGNSA.

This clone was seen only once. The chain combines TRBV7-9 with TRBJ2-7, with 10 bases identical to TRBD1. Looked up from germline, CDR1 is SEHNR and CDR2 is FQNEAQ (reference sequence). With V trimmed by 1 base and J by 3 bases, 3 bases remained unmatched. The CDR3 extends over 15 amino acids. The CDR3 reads CASSLGGQGNYEQYF. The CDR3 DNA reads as TGTGCCAGCAGCTTAGGGGGACAGGGGAACTACGAGCAGTACTTC.

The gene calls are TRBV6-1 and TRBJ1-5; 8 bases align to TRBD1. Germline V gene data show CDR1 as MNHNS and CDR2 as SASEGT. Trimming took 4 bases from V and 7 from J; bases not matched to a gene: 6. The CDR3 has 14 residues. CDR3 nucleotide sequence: TGTGCCAGCAGTGTCACAGGGGGAGACCAGCCCCAGCATTTT. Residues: CASSVTGGDQPQHF.

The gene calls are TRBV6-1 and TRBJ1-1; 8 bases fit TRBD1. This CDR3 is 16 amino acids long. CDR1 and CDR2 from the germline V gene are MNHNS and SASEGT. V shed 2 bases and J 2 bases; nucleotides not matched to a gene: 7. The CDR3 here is CASSERTGWRNTEAFF. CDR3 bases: TGTGCCAGCAGTGAAAGGACAGGGTGGCGAAACACTGAAGCTTTCTTT.

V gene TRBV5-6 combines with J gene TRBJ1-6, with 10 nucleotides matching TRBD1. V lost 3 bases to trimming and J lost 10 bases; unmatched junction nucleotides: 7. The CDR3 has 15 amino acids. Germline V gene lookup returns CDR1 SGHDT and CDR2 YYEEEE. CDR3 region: CASSYAGTGASPLHF. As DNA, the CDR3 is TGTGCCAGCAGCTACGCCGGGACAGGGGCCTCACCCCTCCACTTT.

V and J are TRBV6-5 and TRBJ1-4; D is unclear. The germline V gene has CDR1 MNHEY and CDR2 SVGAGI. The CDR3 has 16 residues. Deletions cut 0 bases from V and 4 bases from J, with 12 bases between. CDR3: CASSYSSGRGNEKLFF. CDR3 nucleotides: TGTGCCAGCAGTTACTCCTCCGGGCGGGGTAATGAAAAACTGTTTTTT.

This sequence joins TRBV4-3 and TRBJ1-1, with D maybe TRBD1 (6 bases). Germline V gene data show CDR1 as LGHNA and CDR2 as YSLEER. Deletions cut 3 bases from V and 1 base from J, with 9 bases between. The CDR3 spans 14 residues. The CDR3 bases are TGCGCCAGCAGCCACGACAGGCGGAACACTGAAGCTTTCTTT. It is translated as CASSHDRRNTEAFF.

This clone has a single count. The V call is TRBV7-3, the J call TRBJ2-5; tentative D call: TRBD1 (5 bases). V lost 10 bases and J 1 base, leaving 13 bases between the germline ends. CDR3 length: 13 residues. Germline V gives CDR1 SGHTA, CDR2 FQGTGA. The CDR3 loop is CATSKGSQETQYF. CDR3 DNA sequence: TGTGCCACCTCGAAGGGGTCCCAAGAGACCCAGTACTTC.

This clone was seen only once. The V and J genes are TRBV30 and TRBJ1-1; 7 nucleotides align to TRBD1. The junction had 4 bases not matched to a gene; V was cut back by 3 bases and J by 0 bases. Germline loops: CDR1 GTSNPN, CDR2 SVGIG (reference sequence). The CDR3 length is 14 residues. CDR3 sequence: CAWSVGTVNTEAFF. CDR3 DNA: TGTGCCTGGAGCGTAGGGACAGTGAACACTGAAGCTTTCTTT.

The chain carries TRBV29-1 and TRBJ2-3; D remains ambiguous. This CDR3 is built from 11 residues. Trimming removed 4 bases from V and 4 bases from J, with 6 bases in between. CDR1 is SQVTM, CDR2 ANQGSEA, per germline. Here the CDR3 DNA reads TGCAGCGTTGCCCGAGCAGATACGCAGTATTTT. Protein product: CSVARADTQYF.

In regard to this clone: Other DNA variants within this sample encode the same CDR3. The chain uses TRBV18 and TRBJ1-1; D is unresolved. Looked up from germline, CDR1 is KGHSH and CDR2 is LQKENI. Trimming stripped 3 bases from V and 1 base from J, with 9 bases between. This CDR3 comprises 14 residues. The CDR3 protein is CASSPPTGNTEAFF. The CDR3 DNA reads TGTGCCAGCTCACCGCCGACGGGGAACACTGAAGCTTTCTTT.

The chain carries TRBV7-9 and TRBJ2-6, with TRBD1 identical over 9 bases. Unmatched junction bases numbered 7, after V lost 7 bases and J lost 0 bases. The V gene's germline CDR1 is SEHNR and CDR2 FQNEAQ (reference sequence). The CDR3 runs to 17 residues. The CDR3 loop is CASTDRGWVSGANVLTF. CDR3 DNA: TGTGCCAGCACCGACAGGGGGTGGGTCTCTGGGGCCAACGTCCTGACTTTC.

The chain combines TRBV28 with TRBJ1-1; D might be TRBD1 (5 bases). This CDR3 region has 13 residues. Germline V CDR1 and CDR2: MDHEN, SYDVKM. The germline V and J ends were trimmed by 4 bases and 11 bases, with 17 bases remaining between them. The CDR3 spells CASSSLGRGRAFF. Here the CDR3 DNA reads TGTGCCAGCAGTTCTCTGGGGAGGGGACGGGCTTTCTTT.

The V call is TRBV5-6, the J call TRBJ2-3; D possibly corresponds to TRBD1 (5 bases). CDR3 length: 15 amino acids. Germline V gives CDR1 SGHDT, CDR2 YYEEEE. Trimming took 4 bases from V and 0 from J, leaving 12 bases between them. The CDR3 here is CASSPYRLSTDTQYF. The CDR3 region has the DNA TGTGCCAGCAGCCCCTACAGGCTCAGCACAGATACGCAGTATTTT.

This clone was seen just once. Here the CDR3 DNA reads TGCGCCAGCAGCTCCGGAGCTCGGGATGAGCAGTTCTTC. Its protein is CASSSGARDEQFF. The chain links TRBV5-1 to TRBJ2-1; D not certain. Germline V CDR1 and CDR2: SGHRS, YFSETQ. The CDR3 sequence is 13 residues long. V gave up 3 bases and J gave up 8 bases, with 12 bases separating them.

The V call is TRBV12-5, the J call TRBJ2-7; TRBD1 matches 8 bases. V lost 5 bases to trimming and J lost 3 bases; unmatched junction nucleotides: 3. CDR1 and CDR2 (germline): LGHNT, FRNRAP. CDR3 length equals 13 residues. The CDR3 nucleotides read TGTGCTAGTGGTGGACAGGGTCTCTACGAGCAGTACTTC. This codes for CASGGQGLYEQYF.

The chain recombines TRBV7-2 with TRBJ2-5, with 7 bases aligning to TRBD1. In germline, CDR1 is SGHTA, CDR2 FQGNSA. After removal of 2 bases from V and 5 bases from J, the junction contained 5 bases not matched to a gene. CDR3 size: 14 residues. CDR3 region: CASSLSGGRETQYF. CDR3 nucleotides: TGTGCCAGCAGCTTATCAGGGGGTAGGGAGACCCAGTACTTC.

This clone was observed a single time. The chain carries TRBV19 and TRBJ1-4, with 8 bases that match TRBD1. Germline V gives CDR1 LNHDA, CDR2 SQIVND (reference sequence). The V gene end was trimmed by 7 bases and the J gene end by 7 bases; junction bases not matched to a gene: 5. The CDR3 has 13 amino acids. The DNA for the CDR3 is TGTGCCAGTAACCCAGGGGGCCCTGAAAAACTGTTTTTT. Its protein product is CASNPGGPEKLFF.

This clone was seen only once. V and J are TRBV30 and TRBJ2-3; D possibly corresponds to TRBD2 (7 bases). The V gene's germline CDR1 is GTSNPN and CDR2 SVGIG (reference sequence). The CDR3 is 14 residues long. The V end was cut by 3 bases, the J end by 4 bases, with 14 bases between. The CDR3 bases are TGTGCCTGGAGGGTGGCGGGGGCCCCAGATACGCAGTATTTT. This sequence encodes CAWRVAGAPDTQYF.

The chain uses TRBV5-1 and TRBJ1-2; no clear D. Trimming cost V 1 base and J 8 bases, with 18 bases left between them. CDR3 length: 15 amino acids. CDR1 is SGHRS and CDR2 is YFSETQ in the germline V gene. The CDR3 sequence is CASSLSSPGKLGYTF. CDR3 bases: TGCGCCAGCAGCTTGTCCTCACCAGGCAAACTGGGCTACACCTTC.

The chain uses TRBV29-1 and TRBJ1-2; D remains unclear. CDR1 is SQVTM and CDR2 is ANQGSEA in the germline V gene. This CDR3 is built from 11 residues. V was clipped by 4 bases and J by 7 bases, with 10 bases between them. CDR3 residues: CSVATGGGYTF. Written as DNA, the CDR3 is TGCAGCGTTGCGACGGGAGGTGGCTACACCTTC. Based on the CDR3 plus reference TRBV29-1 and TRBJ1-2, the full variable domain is SAVISQKPSRDICQRGTSLTIQCQVDSQVTMMFWYRQQPGQSLTLIATANQGSEATYESGFVIDKFPISRPNLTFSTLTVSNMSPEDSSIYLCSVATGGGYTFGSGTRLTVV.